These 23 T cell receptor beta chains originate from one sample sequenced in a study of OX40 agonist ivuxolimab in advanced cancers. This table comes from immunoSEQ multiplex PCR, and its TCRdb copy is limited to in-frame clones, with some not included. The sample includes some 70,000 clones, 75% to 85% of them seen just once. The sample here was CD4+ or CD8+ T cells sorted from blood, taken in a trial of the OX40 agonist ivuxolimab. The receptor set was obtained from an adult with an advanced solid tumor such as melanoma, head and neck, liver or kidney cancer.

The V call is TRBV7-9, the J call TRBJ2-1; D possibly uses TRBD1 or TRBD2 (5 bases each). From germline, CDR1 is SEHNR and CDR2 FQNEAQ (reference sequence). V was trimmed by 0 bases and J by 9 bases, leaving 9 bases between them. This CDR3 is 13 amino acids long. DNA for the CDR3: TGTGCCAGCAGCTTAGCTTCAGGGACTGAGCAGTTCTTC. It encodes CASSLASGTEQFF.

The genes are TRBV5-1 and TRBJ1-2, with D perhaps matching TRBD1 (6 bases). The CDR3 is made up of 15 amino acids. Trimming left V 0 bases short and J 3 bases short, with 12 bases between. Germline V gives CDR1 SGHRS, CDR2 YFSETQ. CDR3 in amino acids: CASSLATGRDYGYTF. Here the CDR3 DNA reads TGCGCCAGCAGCTTGGCTACAGGGAGGGACTATGGCTACACCTTC.

The rearrangement joins TRBV18 to TRBJ1-2, with D perhaps matching TRBD1 (5 bases). The CDR3 covers 15 residues. The V end lost 4 bases, the J end lost 3 bases, and 15 bases lay between the germline ends. Germline CDR1 KGHSH, CDR2 LQKENI. The CDR3 reads CASSQEGRGDYGYTF. CDR3 bases: TGTGCCAGCTCACAGGAGGGGCGCGGGGACTATGGCTACACCTTC.

This clone was seen only once. V and J are TRBV5-1 and TRBJ1-6; 9 nucleotides match TRBD1. The CDR3 sequence is 14 residues long. Germline CDR1 and CDR2: SGHRS and YFSETQ. J lost 7 bases, V lost 7 bases, and 6 bases had no gene match. This CDR3 reads CASGADRGNSPLHF. The CDR3 nucleotides are TGCGCCAGCGGAGCGGACAGGGGAAATTCACCCCTCCACTTT.

The V and J genes are TRBV11-3 and TRBJ2-5; 7 bases agree with TRBD1. The CDR3 is made up of 13 amino acids. CDR1 SGHNT and CDR2 YENEEA come from the germline V gene. V was clipped by 5 bases and J by 5 bases; unmatched bases: 5. CDR3: CASSQQGQETQYF. The CDR3 DNA is TGTGCCAGCAGCCAACAGGGGCAGGAGACCCAGTACTTC.

This chain connects TRBV5-1 to TRBJ2-7; D possibly matches TRBD1 or TRBD2 (6 bases each). The germline CDR1 and CDR2 sequences are SGHRS and YFSETQ. The CDR3 sequence is 14 residues long. V lost 4 bases, J lost 4 bases, and 15 bases lay in between. CDR3 amino acids: CASSLDRRGYEQYF. CDR3 bases: TGCGCCAGCAGCCTCGACAGGCGGGGTTACGAGCAGTACTTC.

V gene TRBV4-3 combines with J gene TRBJ1-1; maybe TRBD1 (5 bases). CDR1 and CDR2 from the germline V gene are LGHNA and YSLEER. The CDR3 spans 15 residues. V shed 0 bases and J shed 5 bases, with 13 bases lying between them. CDR3 sequence reads: CASSQDPIGGTEAFF. CDR3 coding DNA: TGCGCCAGCAGCCAAGACCCGATTGGGGGAACTGAAGCTTTCTTT.

The J gene is TRBJ1-1, the V gene TRBV18, with D uncertain. Trimming took 1 base from V and 1 from J, leaving 7 bases between them. The CDR3 loop spans 14 amino acids. Germline lookup yields CDR1 KGHSH and CDR2 LQKENI. The CDR3 nucleotides are TGTGCCAGCTCACCACTATCCGGGAACACTGAAGCTTTCTTT. Encoded protein: CASSPLSGNTEAFF.

The chain joins TRBV18 to TRBJ2-1; weak D call: TRBD1 (5 bases). V dropped 2 bases and J dropped 0 bases, with 14 bases sitting between them. The CDR3 consists of 17 residues. Germline-derived CDR1 and CDR2 are KGHSH and LQKENI. This CDR3 reads CASSPLSDGHSYNEQFF. DNA for the CDR3: TGTGCCAGCTCACCATTGTCGGACGGACACTCCTACAATGAGCAGTTCTTC.

V usage is TRBV18 and J usage is TRBJ2-7; 9 positions agree with TRBD1. Germline V CDR1 and CDR2: KGHSH, LQKENI. The CDR3 contains 15 residues. V dropped 4 bases and J dropped 3; count of bases not matched to a gene: 7. The CDR3 loop reads CASSLTGTGYYEQYF. As DNA, the CDR3 is TGTGCCAGCTCACTCACCGGGACAGGGTACTACGAGCAGTACTTC. The full variable domain, rest sourced from reference TRBV18 and TRBJ2-7, is NAGVMQNPRHLVRRRGQEARLRCSPMKGHSHVYWYRQLPEEGLKFMVYLQKENIIDESGMPKERFSAEFPKEGPSILRIQQVVRGDSAAYFCASSLTGTGYYEQYFGPGTRLTVT.

The V gene is TRBV2, the J gene TRBJ1-5; 10 positions match TRBD1. V was clipped by 6 bases and J by 6 bases; unmatched bases: 5. This CDR3 has 14 residues. CDR1 and CDR2 (germline): SNHLY, FYNNEI. CDR3 DNA: TGTGCCAGCAGCGGGGACAGGGGTACTCAGCCCCAGCATTTT. Its protein is CASSGDRGTQPQHF.

The table lists this clone with a few counts. V and J are TRBV7-2 and TRBJ1-3, with TRBD1 as a possible D gene (6 bases). The CDR3 is 15 amino acids. Germline V lookup: CDR1 SGHTA, CDR2 FQGNSA. Trimming stripped 6 bases from V and 0 bases from J, with 12 bases between. In nucleotides, the CDR3 is TGTGCCAGCAGAAAATCAGGGGTCTCTGGAAACACCATATATTTT. As protein: CASRKSGVSGNTIYF.

This clone is termed medium-sized. This chain connects TRBV27 to TRBJ2-7; 8 nucleotides align to TRBD1. This CDR3 is 15 amino acids long. V trimming: 2 bases; J trimming: 0 bases; junction bases outside the gene matches: 3. Germline V CDR1 and CDR2: MNHEY, SMNVEV (reference sequence). CDR3 residues: CASSLGTGRSYEQYF. In nucleotides, the CDR3 is TGTGCCAGCAGTTTAGGGACAGGACGCTCCTACGAGCAGTACTTC.

A few counts support this clone. This chain links TRBV6-5 with TRBJ1-2, with D maybe TRBD1 (5 bases). Per the germline V gene, CDR1 is MNHEY and CDR2 is SVGAGI. Trimming cost V 7 bases and J 6 bases, with 18 bases left between them. The CDR3 contains 14 residues. Here the CDR3 reads CASKDDSWRDGYTF. The CDR3 DNA follows: TGTGCCAGCAAGGATGACAGCTGGCGGGATGGCTACACCTTC.

A single count supports this clone. The V call is TRBV28, the J call TRBJ1-2; no clear D gene. Germline V gene lookup returns CDR1 MDHEN and CDR2 SYDVKM. The CDR3 length is 12 residues. The germline V and J ends were trimmed by 2 bases and 8 bases, with 9 bases remaining between them. CDR3 residues: CASSLVGRGYTF. Here the CDR3 DNA reads TGTGCCAGCAGTTTAGTAGGGCGGGGCTACACCTTC.

The rearrangement uses TRBV6-5 and TRBJ2-7; 7 bases are shared with TRBD2. The V gene end was trimmed by 5 bases and the J gene end by 4 bases; junction bases not matched to a gene: 11. Germline lookup yields CDR1 MNHEY and CDR2 SVGAGI. The length of the CDR3 is 15 residues. The CDR3 nucleotides are TGTGCCAGCAGTCGAATATTGGGGGGGTTTTACGAGCAGTACTTC. Its protein product is CASSRILGGFYEQYF.

The rearrangement joins TRBV18 to TRBJ1-1; 8 bases are a match to TRBD1. The CDR3 extends over 17 amino acids. Per germline, CDR1 KGHSH and CDR2 LQKENI. With 0 bases clipped from V and 6 bases from J, the junction kept 12 bases outside the gene matches. CDR3 nucleotide sequence: TGTGCCAGCTCACCACCGGAGGCAGGGGGCGTTCATTCTGAAGCTTTCTTT. Protein sequence: CASSPPEAGGVHSEAFF.

This chain links TRBV6-1 with TRBJ1-2, with TRBD1 matching 9 bases. This CDR3 has 13 residues. V shed 11 bases, J shed 8 bases, and the junction held 12 bases outside the gene matches. Germline V gene lookup returns CDR1 MNHNS and CDR2 SASEGT. CDR3 in amino acids: CARWDRAVGGYTF. CDR3 coding DNA: TGTGCCCGATGGGACAGGGCGGTCGGGGGCTACACCTTC.

J is TRBJ2-3 and V is TRBV19; D may be TRBD1 or TRBD2 (5 bases each). Trimming stripped 7 bases from V and 6 bases from J, with 14 bases between. Per germline, CDR1 LNHDA and CDR2 SQIVND (reference sequence). CDR3 length: 13 residues. CDR3 protein: CASMTAQRDTQYF. In nucleotides, the CDR3 is TGTGCCAGTATGACAGCCCAGCGGGATACGCAGTATTTT.

The chain has TRBV18 and TRBJ2-4, with D possibly matching TRBD1 (6 bases). V lost 3 bases, J lost 7 bases, and 13 bases lay in between. This CDR3 is built from 14 residues. Looked up from germline, CDR1 is KGHSH and CDR2 is LQKENI. In nucleotides, the CDR3 is TGTGCCAGCTCACCCCAGGGGTTAGCGAACATTCAGTACTTC. It encodes CASSPQGLANIQYF.

CDR3 sequence (DNA): TGCGCCAGCAGCCCCACAGGGGAAATTCACCAGCCCCAGCATTTT. Amino acid sequence: CASSPTGEIHQPQHF. The V call is TRBV5-1, the J call TRBJ1-5, with 7 bases matching TRBD1. Per the germline V gene, CDR1 is SGHRS and CDR2 is YFSETQ. The CDR3 runs 15 residues. V was pared by 4 bases and J by 7 bases, with 11 bases of the junction left unmatched.

The chain combines TRBV11-2 with TRBJ1-1, with TRBD1 as a possible D gene (6 bases). Deletions cut 6 bases from V and 1 base from J, with 9 bases between. The CDR3 has 13 amino acids. The germline V gene encodes CDR1 SGHAT and CDR2 FQNNGV. For the CDR3, the DNA is TGTGCCAGCAGGGGGGGGGCGAACACTGAAGCTTTCTTT. This sequence encodes CASRGGANTEAFF.

The V gene is TRBV7-2, the J gene TRBJ2-7, with TRBD2 matching 10 bases. V lost 2 bases, J lost 3 bases, and 4 bases stayed unmatched. The CDR3 is 15 residues long. The germline V gene encodes CDR1 SGHTA and CDR2 FQGNSA. The CDR3 DNA reads TGTGCCAGCAGCTTATCTAGCGGGGGATACTACGAGCAGTACTTC. It translates to CASSLSSGGYYEQYF.